These 6 T cell receptor beta chains were all obtained from the same sample, sequenced in a study of cytomegalovirus exposure and HLA in healthy donors. Assay used: immunoSEQ multiplex PCR; TCRdb lists only in-frame clones, some missing. The sample holds roughly 150,000 clones; approximately 90% are singletons and the top ten take 2.5% to 3.5%. Sequenced input: PBMCs. All receptors derive from a man aged 18 to 30 in good health and CMV-seronegative.

V is TRBV2 and J is TRBJ2-3; the match to TRBD2 covers 9 bases. V lost 11 bases, J lost 7 bases, and 19 bases stayed unmatched. Germline V CDR1 and CDR2: SNHLY, FYNNEI. The CDR3 is 16 residues long. In nucleotides, the CDR3 is TGTGCCCTGGCAACCCCGCGGGGGGGTGCTTATTATACGCAGTATTTT. Encoded protein: CALATPRGGAYYTQYF. Variable domain in full (rest from reference TRBV2 and TRBJ2-3): EPEVTQTPSHQVTQMGQEVILRCVPISNHLYFYWYRQILGQKVEFLVSFYNNEISEKSEIFDDQFSVERPDGSNFTLKIRSTKLEDSAMYFCALATPRGGAYYTQYFGPGTRLTVL.

The chain joins TRBV21-1 to TRBJ2-1; the tabulated D call, TRBD2, remains unverified against the DNA. TRBV21-1 counts as a pseudogene. The CDR3 has 16 amino acids. The DNA of the CDR3 is TGTGCCAGCAGCTCCCGGACTAGCGGAACCTACAATGAGCAGTTCTTC. The encoded protein is CASSSRTSGTYNEQFF.

This clone was seen more than once but under ten times. The chain couples TRBV5-1 to TRBJ2-3, with a possible D match to TRBD1 (7 bases). The length of the CDR3 is 14 residues. The V end was cut by 3 bases, the J end by 6 bases, with 14 bases between. Looked up from germline, CDR1 is SGHRS and CDR2 is YFSETQ. Written as DNA, the CDR3 is TGCGCCAGCAGCTCTCAATCAGGGGGGGATACGCAGTATTTT. Translated, it gives CASSSQSGGDTQYF.

The rearrangement uses TRBV13 and TRBJ2-1; TRBD2 matches at 13 bases. The CDR3 is made up of 15 amino acids. CDR1 PRHDT and CDR2 FYEKMQ come from the germline V gene (reference sequence). With V trimmed by 4 bases and J by 7 bases, 4 bases remained unmatched. CDR3 loop: CASSSRTSGRNEQFF. In DNA, the CDR3 is TGTGCCAGCAGCTCCCGGACTAGCGGGAGAAATGAGCAGTTCTTC.

In its sample, this clone was seen a few times. The chain is built from TRBV5-6 and TRBJ2-7; the D gene is possibly TRBD2 (6 bases). Germline CDR1 is SGHDT and CDR2 is YYEEEE. V lost 3 bases, J lost 7 bases, and 11 bases lay in between. The CDR3 has 12 residues. The CDR3 DNA follows: TGTGCCAGCAGCTGGGGACGGGGGGAGCAGTACTTC. Translation gives CASSWGRGEQYF.

The chain carries TRBV19 and TRBJ2-1; the match to TRBD1 covers 7 bases. This CDR3 region has 15 residues. The V gene end was trimmed by 1 base and the J gene end by 7 bases; junction bases not matched to a gene: 7. Germline V gives CDR1 LNHDA, CDR2 SQIVND (reference sequence). DNA for the CDR3: TGTGCCAGTAGTATAGGGGCCAGGGGGAAAAATGAGCAGTTCTTC. Its translation: CASSIGARGKNEQFF.